This TCR beta chain was captured by sequencing in a study of blood T cell repertoires in COVID-19 (dated by TCRdb to about 2020). Some background on the complete study: Samples from collaborators originated in the United States, Italy and Spain and spanned both the acute and convalescent phases of COVID-19. The material from the prospective study consisted of cDNA or gDNA derived from T cells, B-cell-depleted T cells, or PBMCs. Deeply sampled blood TCRbeta repertoires from subjects exposed to, actively infected with, or recovered from COVID-19 were included in the dataset. The repertoires were released in a freely available public database intended as a resource for research on the immune response to SARS-CoV-2. Samples were obtained from the ongoing ImmuneRACE study (first 160 participants) and from about 1,300 subjects provided by 6 global collaborators. Nearly every sample came with metadata listing a de-identified subject ID, COVID-19 status, age in years and sex. Where available, HLA class I and class II types were obtained from metadata supplied by the sample provider rather than from assay-based typing. Study-wide findings and limitations: Clinical and demographic metadata were provided uncurated, with the amount varying by source and participant.

Each collaborating institution followed its own protocols to collect whole blood in K2EDTA tubes. For TCRbeta analysis, collaborator samples were shipped as frozen whole blood, as isolated PBMCs, or as DNA extracted from either sample type. The immunoSEQ Assay, a bias-controlled multiplex PCR, was used to amplify TCRbeta CDR3 regions from genomic DNA. The study's processing was this. The number of nucleated cells in each sample was estimated from the amplification of reference gene primers within the assay. Sequence reads were collapsed and filtered to measure the absolute abundance of every unique TCRbeta CDR3 rearrangement. For each sample, productive Simpson clonality was calculated as the square root of Simpson's diversity index over productive rearrangements. The immuneACCESS repertoire file appears here via TCRdb, limited to in-frame rearrangements. These files lack a portion of the clones; in checked studies, under half of the deficit traces to unresolved V genes, and the cause of the others is not known. V and J calls and clone size come straight from that table; D and trimming were deduced from the DNA. The sample yields fewer than 130,000 clones; 65% to 80% were counted once. The top ten clonotypes cover around a fifth of the sample.

V ends up 7 bases short and J 10 bases short, with an unmatched junction base count of 7. Its CDR3 holds 13 amino acids, cysteine through phenylalanine. The CDR3 DNA has 39 bases and is translated from base 1. With regard to this clone: Its antigen specificity is not known. Qualities for individual bases were not recorded, and no much larger clone is one base off.

Sequencing was performed on peripheral blood. Recombination linked TRBV12-3 or TRBV12-4 to TRBJ1-4; TRBD1 agrees with 9 junctional bases. This TCR was recovered from a man between 65 and 85 years old with active or convalescent COVID-19. The nucleotides are TGTGCCAGCACCCGGACAGGGGTCGTAAAACTGTTTTTT. The resulting protein is CASTRTGVVKLFF.